The 14 T cell receptor beta chains below were found in one sample sequenced in a study of blood T cells in healthy people across ages. A second PCR of roughly 7 to 11 cycles used a sample-barcoded 5' primer and a J-beta primer mix. TCRdb re-called the 5' RACE reads through MiXCR, storing one row per CDR3 protein. The sample contains more than 700,000 distinct CDR3 sequences, 40% to 65% of which appear only once. What was sequenced was blood. The receptors shown here come from a man older than 75 in good health.

With respect to this clonotype: The junction does not match germline at one end; this may be a read error. V and J are TRBV10-3 and TRBJ2-5; 10 bases align to TRBD2. Germline V lookup: CDR1 ENHRY, CDR2 SYGVKD. This CDR3 is 15 amino acids long. CDR3 residues: CAISGLAGGQKTQYF. The CDR3 DNA is TGTGCCATCAGTGGTTTAGCGGGAGGCCAAAAGACCCAGTACTTC.

The genes are TRBV27 and TRBJ1-2; 8 nucleotides align to TRBD1. V trimming: 0 bases; J trimming: 7 bases; junction bases outside the gene matches: 7. This CDR3 has 15 amino acids. Germline V CDR1 and CDR2: MNHEY, SMNVEV (reference sequence). The CDR3 is CASSLSSGTGAGYTF. Written as DNA, the CDR3 is TGTGCCAGCAGTTTATCTTCCGGGACAGGTGCTGGCTACACCTTC.

This rearrangement joins TRBV12-3 or TRBV12-4 to TRBJ1-5; 7 positions match TRBD1. The CDR3 has 14 residues. Losses at the gene ends were 5 bases for V and 8 bases for J; bases not matched to a gene: 9. The CDR3 protein is CASSPDRVRKPQHF. CDR3 in DNA: TGTGCCAGCAGTCCCGACAGGGTTAGGAAGCCCCAGCATTTT.

The rearrangement links TRBV24-1 to TRBJ1-2, with D unresolved. CDR1 and CDR2 (germline): KGHDR, SFDVKD. V was shortened by 4 bases and J by 6 bases, with 14 bases between the two germline ends. The CDR3 has 14 amino acids. DNA of the CDR3: TGTGCCACCAGTGACCCTGACTCAAGGGATGGCTACACCTTC. Its protein is CATSDPDSRDGYTF.

As to this clonotype: Compared with germline, one end of the junction differs, possibly owing to a read error. This chain links TRBV11-2 with TRBJ1-1, with 9 nucleotides matching TRBD1. The CDR3 contains 15 residues. The germline V gene has CDR1 SGHAT and CDR2 FQNNGV. The CDR3 loop is CASSSPGQGGTEAFF. DNA of the CDR3: TGTGCCAGCAGCTCGCCGGGACAGGGAGGTACTGAAGCCTTCTTT.

The chain carries TRBV6-2 or TRBV6-3 and TRBJ2-7; 8 nucleotides align to TRBD1. CDR3 length: 14 residues. V lost 10 bases to trimming and J lost 0 bases; unmatched junction nucleotides: 8. CDR1 and CDR2 from the germline V gene are MNHEY and SVGEGT. The CDR3 nucleotides read TGTGCCACCCGACAGGGGTGGAGCTCCTACGAGCAGTACTTC. Protein product: CATRQGWSSYEQYF.

V gene TRBV29-1 combines with J gene TRBJ2-1, with 9 bases matching TRBD2. Germline CDR1 and CDR2: SQVTM and ANQGSEA. This CDR3 is built from 14 residues. V lost 4 bases and J lost 3; bases outside the gene matches: 4. CDR3 sequence (DNA): TGCAGCGTTGCGCGGGAGGGATACTACAATGAGCAGTTCTTC. Its protein is CSVAREGYYNEQFF.

The V gene is TRBV6-1, the J gene TRBJ2-1; D is possibly TRBD2 (5 bases). The CDR3 extends over 13 amino acids. Germline V gives CDR1 MNHNS, CDR2 SASEGT. With 2 bases removed from V and 15 bases from J, the gap between germline ends came to 17 bases. The CDR3 sequence is CASSELRDGNRFF. CDR3 coding DNA: TGTGCCAGCAGTGAATTACGCGACGGGAATCGGTTCTTC.

The sample holds a few counts of this clonotype. The chain joins TRBV29-1 to TRBJ2-7, with 11 bases matching TRBD1. CDR1 is SQVTM and CDR2 is ANQGSEA in the germline V gene. J gave up 4 bases and V 5 bases, and 4 bases lay outside the gene matches. This CDR3 has 13 amino acids. CDR3 in amino acids: CSVRRDRGYEQYF. The CDR3 DNA reads as TGCAGCGTTCGGAGGGACAGGGGGTACGAGCAGTACTTC.

This clonotype has just a few counts. This chain joins TRBV6-1 and TRBJ2-1, with TRBD2 identical over 12 bases. With 5 bases clipped from V and 0 bases from J, the junction kept 2 bases outside the gene matches. This CDR3 comprises 16 residues. CDR1 and CDR2 from the germline V gene are MNHNS and SASEGT. The CDR3, as DNA: TGTGCCAGCAGTCGACTAGCGGGAGCCTCCTACAATGAGCAGTTCTTC. It is translated as CASSRLAGASYNEQFF.

CDR3 loop: CASSSRGTYNEQFF. The CDR3 DNA is TGTGCCAGTAGTTCGAGGGGCACCTACAATGAGCAGTTCTTC. The chain combines TRBV3-1 with TRBJ2-1; D is tentatively TRBD1 or TRBD2 (5 bases each). From germline, CDR1 is LGHDT and CDR2 YNNKEL (reference sequence). The CDR3 loop spans 14 amino acids. V was clipped by 9 bases and J by 2 bases, with 14 bases between them.

This chain joins TRBV5-1 and TRBJ2-7, with D possibly called TRBD1 or TRBD2 (6 bases each). This CDR3 spans 15 amino acids. V gave up 6 bases and J gave up 1 base, with 17 bases separating them. Germline loops: CDR1 SGHRS, CDR2 YFSETQ. The CDR3 sequence: CASKSEGESSYEQYF. CDR3 DNA sequence: TGCGCCAGCAAGTCGGAGGGGGAATCTTCCTACGAGCAGTACTTC.

The J gene is TRBJ2-3, the V gene TRBV11-2; D possibly corresponds to TRBD1 (5 bases). The length of the CDR3 is 15 residues. The V and J ends lost 5 bases and 4 bases respectively, with 16 bases between them. Germline-derived CDR1 and CDR2 are SGHAT and FQNNGV. The CDR3 coding sequence is TGTGCCAGCAGCCCCTCCCGCAGGGTGGCAGATACGCAGTATTTT. It specifies CASSPSRRVADTQYF.

The chain couples TRBV20-1 to TRBJ1-4; unclear D gene. The CDR3 covers 12 residues. Trimming stripped 2 bases from V and 6 bases from J, with 7 bases between. CDR1 and CDR2 (germline): DFQATT, SNEGSKA (reference sequence). The CDR3: CSARTRDEKLFF. The CDR3 DNA is TGCAGTGCTAGAACCCGTGATGAAAAACTGTTTTTT.